Following are 10 T cell receptor beta chains from one sample sequenced in a study of neurological immune-mediated disorders. TCRdb re-called the 5' RACE reads through MiXCR, storing one row per CDR3 protein. The profile shows about 87,000 distinct CDR3 sequences, under 4.5% of them singletons. Sequencing was done on a sample of PBMCs. These receptors originate from a woman in her 50s with multiple sclerosis.

In this sample, this clonotype turned up many times. CDR3 in amino acids: CASRTGTSSYEQYF. The CDR3 coding sequence is TGTGCCAGCAGGACCGGGACAAGCTCCTACGAGCAGTACTTC. V and J are TRBV12-3 or TRBV12-4 and TRBJ2-7; D is possibly TRBD1 (6 bases). This CDR3 spans 14 amino acids. V was shortened by 6 bases and J by 0 bases, with 12 bases between the two germline ends.

At least ten counts were recorded for this clonotype. This chain uses TRBV3-1 with TRBJ2-7; tentatively, D is TRBD1 (5 bases). V was shortened by 2 bases and J by 5 bases, with 7 bases between the two germline ends. CDR3 length equals 12 residues. Germline CDR1 reads LGHDT; CDR2 reads YNNKEL (reference sequence). In DNA form, the CDR3 reads TGTGCCAGCAGCCAACCAGGGAACGAGCAGTACTTC. It yields the protein CASSQPGNEQYF.

This clonotype was observed many times. The rearrangement joins TRBV20-1 to TRBJ2-5; a weak D match, TRBD2 (6 bases). V lost 6 bases to trimming and J lost 0 bases, with 11 bases between them. The CDR3 length is 13 residues. The germline gives CDR1 DFQATT, CDR2 SNEGSKA (reference sequence). The CDR3 DNA reads as TGCAGTGCAGGCCGCGGGGACCAAGAGACCCAGTACTTC. Translated: CSAGRGDQETQYF.

This clonotype showed up many times. This chain links TRBV6-5 with TRBJ1-1; D remains unclear. In germline, CDR1 is MNHEY, CDR2 SVGAGI. The CDR3 covers 13 residues. V lost 5 bases, J lost 5 bases, and 12 bases lay in between. The CDR3 bases are TGTGCCAGCAGTCCGGCGGGGATGACTGAAGCTTTCTTT. Protein product: CASSPAGMTEAFF.

The sample holds many counts of this clonotype. The gene calls are TRBV2 and TRBJ1-3, with D unclear. Trimming cost V 8 bases and J 4 bases, with 6 bases left between them. This CDR3 comprises 11 residues. Germline V gives CDR1 SNHLY, CDR2 FYNNEI. CDR3 DNA: TGTGCCAGCCTACGCGGAAACACCATATATTTT. It yields the protein CASLRGNTIYF. The variable domain in full, completed from reference TRBV2 and TRBJ1-3, reads EPEVTQTPSHQVTQMGQEVILRCVPISNHLYFYWYRQILGQKVEFLVSFYNNEISEKSEIFDDQFSVERPDGSNFTLKIRSTKLEDSAMYFCASLRGNTIYFGEGSWLTVV.

There are many counts of this clonotype. The genes are TRBV7-9 and TRBJ1-1; D is unresolved. Germline V gene sequence: CDR1 SEHNR, CDR2 FQNEAQ (reference sequence). This CDR3 region has 14 residues. V was trimmed by 1 base and J by 11 bases, leaving 17 bases between them. The CDR3 loop is CASSLVEAPSEAFF. The CDR3 nucleotides read TGTGCCAGCAGCTTAGTTGAGGCACCGTCGGAGGCTTTCTTT. The whole variable domain, remainder taken from reference TRBV7-9 and TRBJ1-1, is DTGVSQNPRHKITKRGQNVTFRCDPISEHNRLYWYRQTLGQGPEFLTYFQNEAQLEKSRLLSDRFSAERPKGSFSTLEIQRTEQGDSAMYLCASSLVEAPSEAFFGQGTRLTVV.

This clonotype was observed at least ten times. This chain uses TRBV4-1 with TRBJ2-3, with D perhaps assigned TRBD1 or TRBD2 (5 bases each). Trimming took off 2 bases at V and 6 bases at J, with 15 bases between the two ends. CDR1 and CDR2 from the germline V gene are MGHRA and YSYEKL. The CDR3 loop spans 15 amino acids. The CDR3 protein is CASSQPGRTADTQYF. Here the CDR3 DNA reads TGCGCCAGCAGCCAACCGGGACGGACCGCCGATACGCAGTATTTT.

This clonotype was found many times. This sequence joins TRBV20-1 and TRBJ1-2; TRBD1 aligns across 10 bases. The CDR3 length is 16 residues. Germline trimming cut 2 bases from V and 0 bases from J; bases unmatched to any gene: 6. Germline CDR1 DFQATT, CDR2 SNEGSKA (reference sequence). For the CDR3, the DNA is TGCAGTGCTAGATTAAGACAGGGGGCTCCTAACTATGGCTACACCTTC. Translated, it gives CSARLRQGAPNYGYTF.

This clonotype was picked up many times. This sequence joins TRBV20-1 and TRBJ2-7, with D perhaps matching TRBD1 (5 bases). The CDR3 loop spans 13 amino acids. V was shortened by 4 bases and J by 0 bases, with 10 bases between the two germline ends. Germline V lookup: CDR1 DFQATT, CDR2 SNEGSKA (reference sequence). The CDR3 reads CSAKGHPSYEQYF. CDR3 DNA: TGCAGTGCTAAAGGACACCCCTCCTACGAGCAGTACTTC.

This clonotype has a count of ten or more. The genes are TRBV7-9 and TRBJ2-7; weak D call: TRBD2 (6 bases). Trimming took off 5 bases at V and 2 bases at J, with 13 bases between the two ends. Germline V gene lookup returns CDR1 SEHNR and CDR2 FQNEAQ (reference sequence). The CDR3 sequence is 14 residues long. The CDR3, as DNA: TGTGCCAGCAGCGCCTTTGCGGGAACCTACGAGCAGTACTTC. This translates into CASSAFAGTYEQYF.